Listed below are T cell receptor beta chains from one sample, sequenced in a study of blood T cell repertoires in COVID-19. The assay was immunoSEQ multiplex PCR, and TCRdb's table has in-frame clones only and misses some. Counted here are hundreds of thousands of clones, 86% occurring once; the ten biggest clones make up approximately 2.8%. Source material: PBMCs or T cells enriched from blood (not recorded which). Receptor source: a woman aged 45-65 years in a cohort exposed to, infected with or recovered from COVID-19 (not recorded which). The CDR3 runs from the conserved cysteine through the conserved F or W. The D gene is left open where the match is weak. Clone size is shown for a subset of rows, as once, few, many or a class of expanded clone.

d_call j_call v_call clone_size cdr3_nt cdr3_aa
NA TRBJ1-6 TRBV5-5 NA TGTGCCAGCAGCGACGGAGTTTATAATTCACCCCTCCACTTT CASSDGVYNSPLHF
NA TRBJ2-5 TRBV5-6 NA TGTGCCAGCAGCGTGGCGTACCAAGAGACCCAGTACTTC CASSVAYQETQYF
NA TRBJ2-5 TRBV6-5 NA TGTGCCAGCCGGGGATCCCAAGAGACCCAGTACTTC CASRGSQETQYF
TRBD2 TRBJ2-3 TRBV7-2 NA TGTGCCAGCAGCTTGCGGAGACTAGCGGGTTTTCCTACGCAGTATTTT CASSLRRLAGFPTQYF
NA TRBJ1-2 TRBV20-1 NA TGCAGTGCCCGGACAGTTTATGGCTACACCTTC CSARTVYGYTF
NA TRBJ1-4 TRBV19 NA TGTGCCAGTAGTATGGAGGGATTCGGGACTAATGAAAAACTGTTTTTT CASSMEGFGTNEKLFF
TRBD2 TRBJ2-2 TRBV11-3 NA TGTGCCAGCAGCCTCGGGGGGAGTAACACCGGGGAGCTGTTTTTT CASSLGGSNTGELFF
TRBD1 TRBJ2-7 TRBV6-5 NA TGTGCCAGCAGCCTGAGACAGGGGTACGAGCAGTACTTC CASSLRQGYEQYF
NA TRBJ2-1 TRBV11-2 NA TGTGCCAGCAGTTCCGGTCTTGGGCAAGAGCAGTTCTTC CASSSGLGQEQFF
NA TRBJ1-1 TRBV5-1 few TGCGCCAGCAGCTCGACGATGGAGAGGGCGAAAGCTTTCTTT CASSSTMERAKAFF
NA TRBJ2-1 TRBV29-1 NA TGCAGCGTTGAATCGGGGTACAATGAGCAGTTCTTC CSVESGYNEQFF
TRBD1 TRBJ1-5 TRBV3-1/TRBV3-2 NA TGTGCCAGCAGCCAAGGGACAGGGGAGCCCCAGCATTTT CASSQGTGEPQHF
NA TRBJ1-4 TRBV28 NA TGTGCCAGCAGTCTCATGGGGGGTGGGGCCGAGGGACTGTTTTTT CASSLMGGGAEGLFF
TRBD2 TRBJ2-7 TRBV2 once TGTGCCGCCGAGCGGGGGGGTAGAGACGAGCAGTACTTC CAAERGGRDEQYF
NA TRBJ1-1 TRBV30 NA TGTGCCTGGAGTGTACTGGGGAGCACTGAAGCTTTCTTT CAWSVLGSTEAFF
NA TRBJ2-7 TRBV4-3 few TGCGCCAGCAGCCAAGATGCCGAGGGGGACTACGAGCAGTACTTC CASSQDAEGDYEQYF
NA TRBJ1-2 TRBV7-2 NA TGTGCCAGCAGCCCTGACACCAGCTATGGCTACACCTTC CASSPDTSYGYTF
TRBD2 TRBJ2-5 TRBV30 NA TGTGCCTGGAGTAAAAGACTAGCGGGGATCCAAGAGACCCAGTACTTC CAWSKRLAGIQETQYF
TRBD2 TRBJ2-2 TRBV28 NA TGTGCCAGCAGTTTATATCCTAGCGGGGGTTCGAACACCGGGGAGCTGTTTTTT CASSLYPSGGSNTGELFF
NA TRBJ2-2 TRBV30 NA TGTGCCTGGGGCCGGACCGGGGAGCTGTTTTTT CAWGRTGELFF
TRBD2 TRBJ2-1 TRBV3-1/TRBV3-2 NA TGTGCCAGCAGCCAAGTTCGGTCTAGCGGGGGGCGGTACAATGAGCAGTTCTTC CASSQVRSSGGRYNEQFF
TRBD1 TRBJ1-3 TRBV30 NA TGTGCCTGGAGATTAAAACAGGGGGCAGATGGAAACACCATATATTTT CAWRLKQGADGNTIYF
TRBD1 TRBJ2-5 TRBV24-1 NA TGTGCCACCAGTGCCCCGGGACAGGGGGCAGGGGAGACCCAGTACTTC CATSAPGQGAGETQYF
NA TRBJ2-2 TRBV10-1 NA TGCGCCAGCAGTGACACGTTTACGGACACCGGGGAGCTGTTTTTT CASSDTFTDTGELFF
NA TRBJ1-6 TRBV19 NA TGTGCCAGTAGTACCACTAGCTCCTATAATTCACCCCTCCACTTT CASSTTSSYNSPLHF
NA TRBJ1-1 TRBV5-1 NA TGCGCCAGCAGCTTAAGGGGTGGGAACACTGAAGCTTTCTTT CASSLRGGNTEAFF
TRBD1 TRBJ1-4 TRBV2 once TGTGCCAGCCGTCCCCGGGGACAGCTTAATGAAAAACTGTTTTTT CASRPRGQLNEKLFF
NA TRBJ2-3 TRBV24-1 NA TGTGCCACCAGTGGGGGAGGCACAGATACGCAGTATTTT CATSGGGTDTQYF
TRBD1 TRBJ1-2 TRBV11-2 NA TGTGCCAGCAGCTCCCGTACAGGGGCCTATGGCTACACCTTC CASSSRTGAYGYTF
NA TRBJ1-1 TRBV4-3 NA TGCGCCAGCAGCCAAGCCGCGTTTTTAAACACTGAAGCTTTCTTT CASSQAAFLNTEAFF
NA TRBJ2-1 TRBV19 NA TGTGCCAGTAGTACAGAAGACATCCGCCCCGATGAGCAGTTCTTC CASSTEDIRPDEQFF
NA TRBJ2-2 TRBV10-3 NA TGTGCCAGCCAGGGGGGGAACACCGGGGAGCTGTTTTTT CASQGGNTGELFF
NA TRBJ2-7 TRBV5-4 NA TGTGCCAGCAGCGTAGACAGCTACGAGCAGTACTTC CASSVDSYEQYF
NA TRBJ1-1 TRBV4-2 NA TGTGCCAGCAGCCAAGATAGGGGGACATCTAAGGCTGAAGCTTTCTTT CASSQDRGTSKAEAFF
NA TRBJ1-2 TRBV7-9 NA TGTGCCAGCAGCTTAAAAGACAGCAGATATGGCTACACCTTC CASSLKDSRYGYTF
TRBD2 TRBJ2-3 TRBV7-9 few TGTGCCAGCAGCTTGACTAGCGGTAGCACAGATACGCAGTATTTT CASSLTSGSTDTQYF
NA TRBJ2-7 TRBV12-2 NA TGTGCAAGTCGCTCCTCGCCTGACAGCCCTAGCTCCTACGAGCAGTACTTC CASRSSPDSPSSYEQYF
TRBD2 TRBJ2-3 TRBV9 NA TGTGCCAGCAGCGTAACGGGGGGATCAGATACGCAGTATTTT CASSVTGGSDTQYF
TRBD2 TRBJ2-2 TRBV7-2 NA TGTGCCAGCAGATTGAGCGGGGTGAACACCGGGGAGCTGTTTTTT CASRLSGVNTGELFF
NA TRBJ1-1 TRBV4-3 NA TGCGCCAGCAGCTACGGGAGGGAAACTGAAGCTTTCTTT CASSYGRETEAFF
NA TRBJ2-3 TRBV7-2 NA TGTGCCAGCAGCTTAGCACGAGCTAGCACAGATACGCAGTATTTT CASSLARASTDTQYF
NA TRBJ1-6 TRBV3-1/TRBV3-2 NA TGTGCCAGCAGCCAAAGACAGATCTCCTATAATTCACCCCTCCACTTT CASSQRQISYNSPLHF
TRBD1 TRBJ1-6 TRBV9 NA TGTGCCAGCAGCGTAGAGGGGGGGACAGGGGCTTCACCCCTCCACTTT CASSVEGGTGASPLHF
NA TRBJ1-2 TRBV19 NA TGTGCCAGTAGTATTGGGAGAGCTAACTATGGCTACACCTTC CASSIGRANYGYTF
NA TRBJ2-1 TRBV7-2 once TGTGCCAGCAGCTCAACTAGAGCCGAGACCTACAATGAGCAGTTCTTC CASSSTRAETYNEQFF
TRBD2 TRBJ2-5 TRBV5-1 NA TGCGCCAGCAGCTTCGGGGGGACCGAAGAGACCCAGTACTTC CASSFGGTEETQYF
TRBD1 TRBJ1-1 TRBV5-1 NA TGCGCCAGCAGCTCGGGGACAGGGGAAGCTTTCTTT CASSSGTGEAFF
TRBD1 TRBJ1-6 TRBV11-2 NA TGTGCCAGCAGCCCCCGGACAGGGGGCCGTAATTCACCCCTCCACTTT CASSPRTGGRNSPLHF
TRBD1 TRBJ1-1 TRBV11-3 NA TGTGCCAGCAGCTTTGAGACAGGGATAGGTCGGGGCAGGTCCACTGAAGCTTTCTTT CASSFETGIGRGRSTEAFF
TRBD1 TRBJ1-5 TRBV11-3 NA TGTGCCAGCAGCTCCCCCCGACAGGGCGGCCAGCCCCAGCATTTT CASSSPRQGGQPQHF
NA TRBJ1-1 TRBV9 NA TGTGCCAGCAGCCTGAATCCTGGACACAGGTACACTGAAGCTTTCTTT CASSLNPGHRYTEAFF
NA TRBJ2-7 TRBV6-2/TRBV6-3 few TGTGCCAGCAGTTACTCGACTAGCTCCTACGAGCAGTACTTC CASSYSTSSYEQYF
TRBD2 TRBJ2-5 TRBV7-3 few TGTGCCAGCAGCCTCTCTAGCGGGGGGAAGACCCAGTACTTC CASSLSSGGKTQYF